The 22 T cell receptor beta chains presented below share a single source sample, sequenced in a study of T cell responses to AZD1222 COVID-19 vaccine. The assay was immunoSEQ multiplex PCR, and TCRdb's table has in-frame clones only and misses some. Counted here are approximately 130,000 clones, around 90% occurring once; the ten biggest clones make up approximately 6%. Sequencing used peripheral blood, obtained 28 days after the second AZD1222 dose. The receptors were gathered from an adult who received the AZD1222 COVID-19 vaccine.

The rearrangement links TRBV3-1 (or the pseudogene TRBV3-2) to TRBJ2-7; 9 bases agree with TRBD2. The CDR3 length is 14 residues. From germline, CDR1 is LGHDT and CDR2 YNNKEL (reference sequence). Unmatched junction bases numbered 5, after V lost 4 bases and J lost 4 bases. CDR3 protein: CASSRTAGGYEQYF. The CDR3 nucleotides are TGTGCCAGCAGCCGGACAGCGGGGGGTTACGAGCAGTACTTC.

V gene TRBV5-1 combines with J gene TRBJ2-3; no definite D call. Trimming took off 4 bases at V and 2 bases at J, with 8 bases between the two ends. This CDR3 spans 13 amino acids. Germline values: CDR1 SGHRS, CDR2 YFSETQ. The CDR3 here is CASSQQPTDTQYF. The CDR3 DNA reads as TGCGCCAGCAGCCAACAGCCCACAGATACGCAGTATTTT. The full variable domain, its missing parts supplied by reference TRBV5-1 and TRBJ2-3, is KAGVTQTPRYLIKTRGQQVTLSCSPISGHRSVSWYQQTPGQGLQFLFEYFSETQRNKGNFPGRFSGRQFSNSRSEMNVSTLELGDSALYLCASSQQPTDTQYFGPGTRLTVL.

This clone was recorded once. The chain combines TRBV7-3 with TRBJ1-5; the match to TRBD1 covers 8 bases. This CDR3 comprises 17 residues. CDR1 and CDR2 from the germline V gene are SGHTA and FQGTGA. The ends lost 5 bases at V and 7 bases at J; junction bases unmatched: 16. The CDR3 DNA is TGTGCCAGCAGCCCCTCAGGGGGCGCCCCCGGAGAACAGCCCCAGCATTTT. This gives the protein CASSPSGGAPGEQPQHF. The entire variable domain, with the rest obtained from reference TRBV7-3 and TRBJ1-5, is as follows: GAGVSQTPSNKVTEKGKYVELRCDPISGHTALYWYRQSLGQGPEFLIYFQGTGAADDSGLPNDRFFAVRPEGSVSTLKIQRTERGDSAVYLCASSPSGGAPGEQPQHFGDGTRLSIL.

This chain joins TRBV28 and TRBJ2-2; D assignment may be TRBD1 or TRBD2 (6 bases each). V was clipped by 5 bases and J by 6 bases, with 16 bases between them. The germline gives CDR1 MDHEN, CDR2 SYDVKM. The CDR3 length is 15 residues. CDR3 sequence: CASSPMGGGSGELFF. In nucleotides, the CDR3 is TGTGCCAGCAGTCCTATGGGGGGCGGGTCCGGGGAGCTGTTTTTT.

The chain is built from TRBV9 and TRBJ1-2, with D unresolved. Trimming stripped 3 bases from V and 3 bases from J, with 9 bases between. CDR1 is SGDLS, CDR2 YYNGEE, per germline. CDR3 length equals 13 residues. The CDR3 DNA reads TGTGCCAGCAGCGAACGGCCATACTATGGCTACACCTTC. Protein product: CASSERPYYGYTF.

V gene TRBV11-3 combines with J gene TRBJ2-3, with D unclear. CDR3 size: 16 residues. Per germline, CDR1 SGHNT and CDR2 YENEEA. Trimming took 5 bases from V and 0 from J, leaving 15 bases between them. This chain's CDR3 is CASSPDQGRSTDTQYF. The CDR3, as DNA: TGTGCCAGCAGCCCAGACCAAGGACGGAGCACAGATACGCAGTATTTT.

This clone was observed a single time. The V gene is TRBV3-1 (or the pseudogene TRBV3-2), the J gene TRBJ2-1; D not certain. The germline V and J ends were trimmed by 1 base and 0 bases, with 7 bases remaining between them. CDR3 size: 15 residues. Per the germline V gene, CDR1 is LGHDT and CDR2 is YNNKEL (reference sequence). CDR3 nucleotides: TGTGCCAGCAGCCAAGTCATCGGCTCCTACAATGAGCAGTTCTTC. This translates into CASSQVIGSYNEQFF.

This CDR3 is CASRSSAGQVETQYF. Here the CDR3 DNA reads TGTGCCAGCAGGAGCTCAGCAGGCCAGGTAGAGACCCAGTACTTC. V is TRBV6-5 and J is TRBJ2-5; D is unresolved. Germline CDR1 is MNHEY and CDR2 is SVGAGI. This CDR3 comprises 15 residues. V was trimmed by 6 bases and J by 4 bases, leaving 18 bases between them.

The chain joins TRBV5-4 to TRBJ2-3; 11 bases are a match to TRBD1. V lost 4 bases and J lost 6; bases outside the gene matches: 7. The germline V gene has CDR1 SGHNT and CDR2 YYREEE (reference sequence). CDR3 size: 15 residues. Written as DNA, the CDR3 is TGTGCCAGCAGCGATGGACAGGGGGCTTCCGATACGCAGTATTTT. Protein product: CASSDGQGASDTQYF.

This clone was counted a single time. The chain couples TRBV12-3 or TRBV12-4 to TRBJ2-2; D gene unclear. Trimming cost V 1 base and J 6 bases, with 6 bases left between them. The CDR3 covers 13 residues. This CDR3 reads CASSLVSSGELFF. For the CDR3, the DNA is TGTGCCAGCAGTTTAGTTTCGTCCGGGGAGCTGTTTTTT.

The chain combines TRBV9 with TRBJ1-4; D gene unclear. Germline CDR1 SGDLS, CDR2 YYNGEE. This CDR3 region has 14 residues. Trimming removed 0 bases from V and 0 bases from J, with 3 bases in between. CDR3 sequence reads: CASSVGATNEKLFF. The CDR3 nucleotides are TGTGCCAGCAGCGTAGGAGCAACTAATGAAAAACTGTTTTTT.

The rearrangement uses TRBV5-4 and TRBJ2-5, with 8 positions matching TRBD2. Trimming took 2 bases from V and 0 from J; bases not matched to a gene: 3. Germline assignment: CDR1 SGHNT and CDR2 YYREEE (reference sequence). The CDR3 length is 15 residues. The CDR3 nucleotides read TGTGCCAGCAGCTTCCAGCGGGGGAACCAAGAGACCCAGTACTTC. Translating gives CASSFQRGNQETQYF.

The chain carries TRBV6-5 and TRBJ1-5, with D perhaps TRBD1 (5 bases). The CDR3 has 12 amino acids. Germline V gene lookup returns CDR1 MNHEY and CDR2 SVGAGI. V was shortened by 6 bases and J by 6 bases, with 9 bases between the two germline ends. DNA for the CDR3: TGTGCCAGCAGGGGGCAGGGTCAGCCCCAGCATTTT. This encodes CASRGQGQPQHF.

V and J are TRBV11-3 and TRBJ1-1; 7 bases fit TRBD1. V dropped 6 bases and J dropped 5; count of bases not matched to a gene: 6. CDR3 length: 13 residues. From germline, CDR1 is SGHNT and CDR2 YENEEA. The CDR3 DNA reads TGTGCCAGCAGGAACAGGGGAAATACTGAAGCTTTCTTT. Protein: CASRNRGNTEAFF.

Here the CDR3 reads CASSPSSQGANYGYTF. The CDR3 DNA follows: TGTGCCAGCTCACCATCCTCCCAGGGGGCTAACTATGGCTACACCTTC. The chain links TRBV18 to TRBJ1-2, with 7 bases lining up with TRBD1. The CDR3 has 16 residues. Per the germline V gene, CDR1 is KGHSH and CDR2 is LQKENI. The V gene end was trimmed by 2 bases and the J gene end by 0 bases; junction bases not matched to a gene: 6.

This sequence joins TRBV5-1 and TRBJ2-1, with 12 bases aligning to TRBD2. The ends lost 3 bases at V and 4 bases at J; junction bases unmatched: 5. This CDR3 region has 16 residues. Germline CDR1 reads SGHRS; CDR2 reads YFSETQ. The CDR3 sequence: CASSSWTSGAYNEQFF. CDR3 coding DNA: TGCGCCAGCAGCTCCTGGACTAGCGGGGCGTACAATGAGCAGTTCTTC.

The rearrangement joins TRBV2 to TRBJ2-7, with unresolved D. The CDR3 consists of 12 residues. The ends were cut back, 7 bases at V and 1 base at J, with 8 bases in the middle. Per the germline V gene, CDR1 is SNHLY and CDR2 is FYNNEI. The CDR3 coding sequence is TGTGCCAGCAAGGCTCAATCCTACGAGCAGTACTTC. Protein sequence: CASKAQSYEQYF.

The chain couples TRBV5-5 to TRBJ2-1; D gene ambiguous. The germline gives CDR1 SGHKS, CDR2 YYEKEE (reference sequence). The length of the CDR3 is 16 residues. V lost 1 base and J 0 bases, leaving 11 bases between the germline ends. In DNA, the CDR3 is TGTGCCAGCAGCTTGACGCTTGGCTTCTCCTACAATGAGCAGTTCTTC. Residues: CASSLTLGFSYNEQFF.

Here the CDR3 DNA reads TGTGCCAGCAGCAGCGTAGCCAAAAACATTCAGTACTTC. It specifies CASSSVAKNIQYF. The chain joins TRBV28 to TRBJ2-4; D is unclear. This CDR3 is 13 amino acids long. Germline assignment: CDR1 MDHEN and CDR2 SYDVKM. Trimming took off 6 bases at V and 0 bases at J, with 6 bases between the two ends.

This clone has only one observation. The V gene is TRBV27, the J gene TRBJ2-1, with D tentatively TRBD2 (5 bases). The germline V and J ends were trimmed by 5 bases and 0 bases, with 14 bases remaining between them. This CDR3 is 16 amino acids long. In germline, CDR1 is MNHEY, CDR2 SMNVEV (reference sequence). In nucleotides, the CDR3 is TGTGCCAGCAGTGCCCAAGCGGCCAGCTCCTACAATGAGCAGTTCTTC. Encoded protein: CASSAQAASSYNEQFF.

V usage is TRBV7-2 and J usage is TRBJ2-7, with TRBD2 as a possible D gene (5 bases). The V end was cut by 5 bases, the J end by 4 bases, with 15 bases between. The germline gives CDR1 SGHTA, CDR2 FQGNSA. This CDR3 has 14 amino acids. The CDR3 sequence is CASSQDIGRYEQYF. The CDR3 DNA sequence: TGTGCCAGCAGCCAAGACATAGGGAGATACGAGCAGTACTTC.

Only a few counts were recorded for this clone. The V gene is TRBV7-3, the J gene TRBJ1-1; D not resolved. V lost 1 base and J 4 bases, leaving 7 bases between the germline ends. This CDR3 contains 13 residues. CDR1 SGHTA and CDR2 FQGTGA come from the germline V gene. The CDR3: CASSLIPSTEAFF. CDR3 in DNA: TGTGCCAGCAGCTTAATACCGAGCACTGAAGCTTTCTTT.